These T cell receptor beta chains were read from a single sample in a study of blood T cell repertoires in COVID-19. Sequencing used immunoSEQ multiplex PCR; TCRdb keeps in-frame clones, though not all of them. The data hold approximately 300,000 clones, with 90% observed a single time. The sample was peripheral blood. The receptors derive from a woman in her thirties with COVID-19, enrolled during active disease. Both conserved end residues are part of each CDR3. A D gene is named only where the DNA matches it firmly. Rows give clone size only sometimes, using once, few, many, or a class for an expanded clone.

CDR3aa: CASSPQRNTEAFF
CDR3nt: TGTGCCAGCTCACCACAGAGGAACACTGAAGCTTTCTTT
j_gene: TRBJ1-1
d_gene: NA
v_gene: TRBV18
abundance: NA

CDR3aa: CASSAGDNEKLFF
CDR3nt: TGCGCCAGCAGCGCGGGGGATAATGAAAAACTGTTTTTT
j_gene: TRBJ1-4
d_gene: NA
v_gene: TRBV5-1
abundance: NA

CDR3aa: CASSPGLTYEQYF
CDR3nt: TGTGCCAGCTCGCCCGGTCTTACCTACGAGCAGTACTTC
j_gene: TRBJ2-7
d_gene: NA
v_gene: TRBV6-5
abundance: NA

CDR3aa: CASSSGASQPQHF
CDR3nt: TGTGCCAGCAGTTCTGGGGCGAGTCAGCCCCAGCATTTT
j_gene: TRBJ1-5
d_gene: NA
v_gene: TRBV28
abundance: NA

CDR3aa: CASSPNRPDRGHQPQHF
CDR3nt: TGTGCCAGCAGTCCAAATCGCCCGGACAGGGGTCATCAGCCCCAGCATTTT
j_gene: TRBJ1-5
d_gene: TRBD1
v_gene: TRBV6-4
abundance: NA

CDR3aa: CATSRELVALYEQYF
CDR3nt: TGTGCCACCAGCAGAGAACTAGTTGCTCTATACGAGCAGTACTTC
j_gene: TRBJ2-7
d_gene: NA
v_gene: TRBV15
abundance: NA

CDR3aa: CASSRDRDGYTF
CDR3nt: TGTGCCAGCTCACGCGACAGGGATGGCTACACCTTC
j_gene: TRBJ1-2
d_gene: TRBD1
v_gene: TRBV18
abundance: NA

CDR3aa: CASSPGGREQYF
CDR3nt: TGTGCCAGCTCACCGGGAGGGAGAGAGCAGTACTTC
j_gene: TRBJ2-7
d_gene: TRBD2
v_gene: TRBV18
abundance: NA

CDR3aa: CASSVVASGSTDTQYF
CDR3nt: TGTGCCAGCAGCGTAGTGGCTAGCGGGAGCACAGATACGCAGTATTTT
j_gene: TRBJ2-3
d_gene: TRBD2
v_gene: TRBV9
abundance: NA

CDR3aa: CASRADRAAEAFF
CDR3nt: TGTGCCAGCAGGGCCGACAGGGCTGCTGAAGCTTTCTTT
j_gene: TRBJ1-1
d_gene: TRBD1
v_gene: TRBV6-5
abundance: NA

CDR3aa: CASSPLAGGTYEQYF
CDR3nt: TGCGCCAGCAGCCCACTAGCGGGAGGTACCTACGAGCAGTACTTC
j_gene: TRBJ2-7
d_gene: TRBD2
v_gene: TRBV4-1
abundance: once

CDR3aa: CASRSPTGEVGEQYF
CDR3nt: TGTGCCAGCAGATCTCCGACAGGGGAGGTCGGCGAGCAGTACTTC
j_gene: TRBJ2-7
d_gene: TRBD1
v_gene: TRBV28
abundance: NA

CDR3aa: CASSLGSGISYEQYF
CDR3nt: TGCGCCAGCAGCTTGGGTAGCGGGATCTCCTACGAGCAGTACTTC
j_gene: TRBJ2-7
d_gene: TRBD2
v_gene: TRBV5-1
abundance: NA

CDR3aa: CSDRENYGYTF
CDR3nt: TGCAGCGACAGGGAGAACTATGGCTACACCTTC
j_gene: TRBJ1-2
d_gene: TRBD1
v_gene: TRBV20-1
abundance: NA

CDR3aa: CASSQRQLGDYAQYF
CDR3nt: TGTGCCAGCAGCCAGCGACAGTTAGGTGATTACGCGCAGTACTTC
j_gene: TRBJ2-7
d_gene: NA
v_gene: TRBV28
abundance: NA

CDR3aa: CASVTGTGHEKLFF
CDR3nt: TGTGCCAGCGTCACCGGGACAGGGCACGAAAAACTGTTTTTT
j_gene: TRBJ1-4
d_gene: TRBD1
v_gene: TRBV6-5
abundance: few

CDR3aa: CASSQFRGRETQYF
CDR3nt: TGTGCCAGCAGCCAGTTCAGGGGGCGTGAGACCCAGTACTTC
j_gene: TRBJ2-5
d_gene: TRBD1
v_gene: TRBV14
abundance: NA

CDR3aa: CASSLNGATNEKLFF
CDR3nt: TGTGCCAGCAGCTTGAACGGAGCAACTAATGAAAAACTGTTTTTT
j_gene: TRBJ1-4
d_gene: NA
v_gene: TRBV7-9
abundance: NA

CDR3aa: CASSLDPSPGSLGGSPLHF
CDR3nt: TGTGCCAGCAGCTTGGACCCTTCCCCTGGCTCCTTAGGAGGTTCACCCCTCCACTTT
j_gene: TRBJ1-6
d_gene: NA
v_gene: TRBV5-5
abundance: few

CDR3aa: CSARSSGGPGELFF
CDR3nt: TGCAGCGCAAGATCTAGCGGGGGGCCCGGGGAGCTGTTTTTT
j_gene: TRBJ2-2
d_gene: TRBD2
v_gene: TRBV29-1
abundance: NA

CDR3aa: CAWKSGEKLFF
CDR3nt: TGTGCCTGGAAATCGGGAGAAAAACTGTTTTTT
j_gene: TRBJ1-4
d_gene: NA
v_gene: TRBV30
abundance: NA

CDR3aa: CASSPLGPVAGQPQHF
CDR3nt: TGTGCCAGCAGCCCCCTGGGGCCGGTAGCAGGTCAGCCCCAGCATTTT
j_gene: TRBJ1-5
d_gene: NA
v_gene: TRBV27
abundance: NA

CDR3aa: CASSSGQGNTIYF
CDR3nt: TGTGCCAGCAGTTCGGGACAGGGAAACACCATATATTTT
j_gene: TRBJ1-3
d_gene: TRBD1
v_gene: TRBV12-3/TRBV12-4
abundance: NA

CDR3aa: CASSFGDRADQPQHF
CDR3nt: TGTGCCAGCAGCTTCGGGGACAGGGCCGATCAGCCCCAGCATTTT
j_gene: TRBJ1-5
d_gene: TRBD1
v_gene: TRBV11-2
abundance: NA

CDR3aa: CASSSGLASSYNEQFF
CDR3nt: TGCGCCAGCAGCAGCGGACTAGCCAGCTCCTACAATGAGCAGTTCTTC
j_gene: TRBJ2-1
d_gene: TRBD2
v_gene: TRBV5-1
abundance: NA

CDR3aa: CASSVDRVWTNEQFF
CDR3nt: TGTGCCAGCAGCGTCGACAGGGTTTGGACAAATGAGCAGTTCTTC
j_gene: TRBJ2-1
d_gene: TRBD1
v_gene: TRBV9
abundance: once

CDR3aa: CASRQPMNTEAFF
CDR3nt: TGTGCCAGCAGACAGCCTATGAACACTGAAGCTTTCTTT
j_gene: TRBJ1-1
d_gene: NA
v_gene: TRBV12-3/TRBV12-4
abundance: NA

CDR3aa: CASSQLGQGADTIYF
CDR3nt: TGTGCCAGCAGCCAACTTGGGCAGGGGGCGGACACCATATATTTT
j_gene: TRBJ1-3
d_gene: TRBD1
v_gene: TRBV7-6
abundance: NA

CDR3aa: CASSLGTSGVSYEQYF
CDR3nt: TGCGCCAGCAGCTTGGGGACTAGCGGGGTCTCCTACGAGCAGTACTTC
j_gene: TRBJ2-7
d_gene: TRBD2
v_gene: TRBV5-1
abundance: NA

CDR3aa: CASSFGTGERYEQYF
CDR3nt: TGTGCCAGCAGCTTCGGGACAGGGGAACGATACGAGCAGTACTTC
j_gene: TRBJ2-7
d_gene: TRBD1
v_gene: TRBV7-9
abundance: once

CDR3aa: CASSLVGSGEGAFF
CDR3nt: TGCGCCAGCAGCTTGGTAGGGAGCGGGGAAGGAGCTTTCTTT
j_gene: TRBJ1-1
d_gene: NA
v_gene: TRBV5-1
abundance: NA

CDR3aa: CAWSPGTGGRGYTF
CDR3nt: TGTGCCTGGAGTCCCGGGACAGGGGGAAGGGGCTACACCTTC
j_gene: TRBJ1-2
d_gene: TRBD1
v_gene: TRBV30
abundance: few

CDR3aa: CSVEQGMGELFF
CDR3nt: TGCAGCGTTGAACAGGGCATGGGGGAGCTGTTTTTT
j_gene: TRBJ2-2
d_gene: NA
v_gene: TRBV29-1
abundance: NA

CDR3aa: CASSLRRAHYGYTF
CDR3nt: TGTGCCAGCAGCTTACGGAGGGCCCACTATGGCTACACCTTC
j_gene: TRBJ1-2
d_gene: NA
v_gene: TRBV11-2
abundance: NA

CDR3aa: CASSIGGTNTEAFF
CDR3nt: TGTGCCAGTAGTATAGGAGGTACTAACACTGAAGCTTTCTTT
j_gene: TRBJ1-1
d_gene: NA
v_gene: TRBV19
abundance: NA

CDR3aa: CASSLSGGNTIYF
CDR3nt: TGTGCCAGCAGCTTATCCGGGGGAAACACCATATATTTT
j_gene: TRBJ1-3
d_gene: NA
v_gene: TRBV7-2
abundance: NA

CDR3aa: CASSLLPGQGSQPQHF
CDR3nt: TGTGCCAGCAGCTTACTACCGGGACAGGGGAGTCAGCCCCAGCATTTT
j_gene: TRBJ1-5
d_gene: TRBD1
v_gene: TRBV11-2
abundance: NA

CDR3aa: CASSVASGSPRGEQFF
CDR3nt: TGTGCCAGCAGCGTGGCAAGCGGGAGCCCCCGGGGTGAGCAGTTCTTC
j_gene: TRBJ2-1
d_gene: TRBD2
v_gene: TRBV9
abundance: few

CDR3aa: CASSPLPGEGQPQHF
CDR3nt: TGTGCCAGCTCACCACTCCCAGGGGAGGGTCAGCCCCAGCATTTT
j_gene: TRBJ1-5
d_gene: NA
v_gene: TRBV18
abundance: NA

CDR3aa: CASSLSTILNTEAFF
CDR3nt: TGCGCCAGCAGCTTATCCACAATTCTGAACACTGAAGCTTTCTTT
j_gene: TRBJ1-1
d_gene: NA
v_gene: TRBV5-1
abundance: NA

CDR3aa: CASSQEGLAGDTQYF
CDR3nt: TGCGCCAGCAGCCAAGAGGGGCTAGCGGGCGATACGCAGTATTTT
j_gene: TRBJ2-3
d_gene: TRBD2
v_gene: TRBV4-3
abundance: NA

CDR3aa: CATAAGGNQPQHF
CDR3nt: TGTGCCACCGCCGCGGGGGGAAATCAGCCCCAGCATTTT
j_gene: TRBJ1-5
d_gene: NA
v_gene: TRBV6-5
abundance: NA

CDR3aa: CASSSLKGRGFGEQFF
CDR3nt: TGTGCCAGCAGCTCCCTAAAGGGGAGGGGGTTTGGTGAGCAGTTCTTC
j_gene: TRBJ2-1
d_gene: NA
v_gene: TRBV7-3
abundance: NA

CDR3aa: CASSHTGLGTEAFF
CDR3nt: TGTGCCAGCAGCCATACAGGGTTAGGGACTGAAGCTTTCTTT
j_gene: TRBJ1-1
d_gene: NA
v_gene: TRBV3-1/TRBV3-2
abundance: once

CDR3aa: CASSELADNEQFF
CDR3nt: TGTGCCAGCAGTGAACTAGCGGACAATGAGCAGTTCTTC
j_gene: TRBJ2-1
d_gene: TRBD2
v_gene: TRBV2
abundance: NA